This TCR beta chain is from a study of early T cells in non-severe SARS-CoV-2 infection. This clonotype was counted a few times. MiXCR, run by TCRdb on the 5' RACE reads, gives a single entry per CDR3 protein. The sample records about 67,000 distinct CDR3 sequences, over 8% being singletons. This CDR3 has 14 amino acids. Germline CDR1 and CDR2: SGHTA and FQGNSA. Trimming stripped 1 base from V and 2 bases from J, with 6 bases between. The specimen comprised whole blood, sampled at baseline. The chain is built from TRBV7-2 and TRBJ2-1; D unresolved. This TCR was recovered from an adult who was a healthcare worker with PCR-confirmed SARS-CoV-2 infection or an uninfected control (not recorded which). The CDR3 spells CASSLEWPYNEQFF. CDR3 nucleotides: TGTGCCAGCAGCTTAGAGTGGCCCTACAATGAGCAGTTCTTC.